The 2 T cell receptor beta chains below all came from one sample that was sequenced in a study of T cells in Graves' hyperthyroidism and ophthalmopathy. Using RNA transcripts as the source, TCR beta CDR3 regions were amplified. HTBI primers were employed in a first-round RT-PCR of the TCR CDR3. TCRdb re-called the multiplex PCR reads with MiXCR, one entry per CDR3 protein. This sample has 410,000 or so distinct CDR3 sequences, with roughly 15% found just once. Sequences were obtained from blood. Every receptor here comes from a man aged 18 to 35 with Graves' ophthalmopathy.

This clonotype was counted a few times. This chain joins TRBV11-2 and TRBJ1-6; 7 bases map to TRBD1. The CDR3 consists of 17 residues. The V and J ends lost 5 bases and 8 bases, in that order; junction bases with no gene match: 15. Germline V lookup: CDR1 SGHAT, CDR2 FQNNGV. The CDR3 bases are TGTGCCAGCAGCCCCGCAGTCGGGACAGAACAGTATTCACCCCTCCACTTT. Protein sequence: CASSPAVGTEQYSPLHF. The full variable domain, its missing parts supplied by reference TRBV11-2 and TRBJ1-6, is EAGVAQSPRYKIIEKRQSVAFWCNPISGHATLYWYQQILGQGPKLLIQFQNNGVVDDSQLPKDRFSAERLKGVDSTLKIQPAKLEDSAVYLCASSPAVGTEQYSPLHFGNGTRLTVT.

A few counts support this clonotype. This rearrangement joins TRBV12-3 or TRBV12-4 to TRBJ2-1; D perhaps matches TRBD2 (5 bases). Trimming shortened V by 3 bases and J by 5 bases, and 8 bases separated the two germline ends. This CDR3 contains 13 residues. The CDR3 DNA reads TGTGCCAGCAGTTTTACGCGGGACAATGAGCAGTTCTTC. As protein: CASSFTRDNEQFF.